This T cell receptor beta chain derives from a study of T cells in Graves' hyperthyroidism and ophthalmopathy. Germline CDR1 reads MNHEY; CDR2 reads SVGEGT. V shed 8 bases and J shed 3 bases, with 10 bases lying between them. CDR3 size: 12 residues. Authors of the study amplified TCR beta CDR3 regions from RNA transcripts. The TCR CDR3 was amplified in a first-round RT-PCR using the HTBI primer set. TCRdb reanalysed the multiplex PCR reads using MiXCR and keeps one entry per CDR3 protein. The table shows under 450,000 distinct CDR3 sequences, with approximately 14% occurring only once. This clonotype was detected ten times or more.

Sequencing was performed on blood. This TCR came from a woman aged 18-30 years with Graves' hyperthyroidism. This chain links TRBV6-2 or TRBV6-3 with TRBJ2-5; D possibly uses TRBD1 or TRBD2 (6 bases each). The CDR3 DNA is TGTGCCAGCTCGAGGGGGGAAGAGACCCAGTACTTC. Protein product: CASSRGEETQYF.